The 29 T cell receptor beta chains below come from one sample, sequenced in a study of blood T cell repertoires in COVID-19. Produced via immunoSEQ multiplex PCR; TCRdb's table is partial and in-frame only. The sample lists some 63,000 clones, about 82% occurring once. Sequenced sample: peripheral blood. These receptors all stem from a human donor in a cohort sampled during active COVID-19.

This chain connects TRBV5-1 to TRBJ1-2, with 7 bases aligning to TRBD1. V lost 6 bases and J lost 2; bases outside the gene matches: 10. This CDR3 has 15 residues. CDR1 SGHRS and CDR2 YFSETQ come from the germline V gene. CDR3 in DNA: TGCGCCAGCACTGAATGGGACAGCCCCAACTATGGCTACACCTTC. Translation: CASTEWDSPNYGYTF.

This sequence joins TRBV7-2 and TRBJ2-2; the match to TRBD2 covers 7 bases. After removal of 4 bases from V and 5 bases from J, the junction contained 4 bases not matched to a gene. Germline CDR1 is SGHTA and CDR2 is FQGNSA. This CDR3 has 14 residues. The CDR3 DNA sequence: TGTGCCAGCAGCTGGAACGGGGGGACCGGGGAGCTGTTTTTT. Encoded protein: CASSWNGGTGELFF.

This clone showed up just a few times. CDR3 in DNA: TGTGCCAGCAGTTGGGGACAGTACTACGAGCAGTACTTC. This codes for CASSWGQYYEQYF. The chain carries TRBV12-3 or TRBV12-4 and TRBJ2-7; 7 bases map to TRBD1. This CDR3 comprises 13 residues. Losses at the gene ends were 4 bases for V and 3 bases for J; bases not matched to a gene: 3.

The chain carries TRBV24-1 and TRBJ2-3; 8 bases fit TRBD1. The CDR3 runs to 16 residues. V trimming: 4 bases; J trimming: 8 bases; junction bases outside the gene matches: 13. CDR1 and CDR2 (germline): KGHDR, SFDVKD. The CDR3 nucleotides read TGTGCCACCAGTGAGGTAGGACAGGGTACCTTTGGTACGCAGTATTTT. This translates into CATSEVGQGTFGTQYF.

The rearrangement links TRBV6-2 or TRBV6-3 to TRBJ2-3, with 8 positions matching TRBD2. Germline CDR1 and CDR2: MNHEY and SVGEGT. V was clipped by 0 bases and J by 0 bases; unmatched bases: 2. This CDR3 is built from 16 residues. The CDR3 loop is CASSYSGLESTDTQYF. CDR3 sequence (DNA): TGTGCCAGCAGTTACTCGGGACTAGAGAGCACAGATACGCAGTATTTT.

The V gene is TRBV3-1 (or the pseudogene TRBV3-2), the J gene TRBJ2-7; maybe TRBD2 (7 bases). The length of the CDR3 is 14 residues. V was shortened by 0 bases and J by 5 bases, with 11 bases between the two germline ends. Germline CDR1 is LGHDT and CDR2 is YNNKEL (reference sequence). CDR3 sequence: CASSQEGGRNEQYF. DNA for the CDR3: TGTGCCAGCAGCCAAGAGGGGGGGCGAAACGAGCAGTACTTC.

Written as DNA, the CDR3 is TGCGCCAGCAGCCAAGATCGGGGGGGCCGGAACACCGGGGAGCTGTTTTTT. It is translated as CASSQDRGGRNTGELFF. The gene calls are TRBV4-3 and TRBJ2-2, with TRBD2 identical over 8 bases. This CDR3 has 17 amino acids. Germline V lookup: CDR1 LGHNA, CDR2 YSLEER. V lost 0 bases to trimming and J lost 1 base; unmatched junction nucleotides: 4.

The gene calls are TRBV10-2 and TRBJ1-4; D remains ambiguous. Trimming took off 6 bases at V and 3 bases at J, with 14 bases between the two ends. There are 15 residues in the CDR3. CDR1 is WSHSY, CDR2 SAAADI, per germline. CDR3 region: CASRARRAANEKLFF. The CDR3 coding sequence is TGCGCCAGCAGGGCCAGGCGGGCTGCTAATGAAAAACTGTTTTTT.

In its sample, this clone was seen a few times. The chain recombines TRBV7-2 with TRBJ2-7; 9 bases match TRBD2. Germline CDR1 is SGHTA and CDR2 is FQGNSA. V was clipped by 5 bases and J by 1 base; unmatched bases: 9. The CDR3 loop spans 16 amino acids. For the CDR3, the DNA is TGTGCCAGCAGCCCGGCACGAACTAGCGGGTCCTACGAGCAGTACTTC. It is translated as CASSPARTSGSYEQYF.

This clone was seen more than once but under ten times. The chain links TRBV7-2 to TRBJ1-3, with a tentative D call TRBD1 (5 bases). The CDR3 runs to 15 residues. The V end was cut by 1 base, the J end by 4 bases, with 11 bases between. CDR1 is SGHTA and CDR2 is FQGNSA in the germline V gene. The CDR3 region has the DNA TGTGCCAGCAGCTTAGATTCAGGGATGGGAAACACCATATATTTT. Translating it yields CASSLDSGMGNTIYF. Looking up the rest from reference TRBV7-2 and TRBJ1-3 gives the full variable domain: GAGVSQSPSNKVTEKGKDVELRCDPISGHTALYWYRQSLGQGLEFLIYFQGNSAPDKSGLPSDRFSAERTGGSVSTLTIQRTQQEDSAVYLCASSLDSGMGNTIYFGEGSWLTVV.

The gene calls are TRBV27 and TRBJ1-2, with a weak D call TRBD1 (6 bases). The CDR3 has 13 amino acids. Trimming shortened V by 10 bases and J by 7 bases, and 19 bases separated the two germline ends. In germline, CDR1 is MNHEY, CDR2 SMNVEV (reference sequence). The CDR3 sequence is CATAPRYRAGYTF. In nucleotides, the CDR3 is TGTGCCACCGCACCTAGATACAGGGCTGGCTACACCTTC.

The chain's CDR3 is CASSSKRTGTGLFF. CDR3 nucleotide sequence: TGTGCCAGCAGTTCCAAACGAACAGGGACGGGACTGTTTTTT. J is TRBJ1-4 and V is TRBV2; possibly TRBD1 for D (6 bases). Trimming left V 5 bases short and J 13 bases short, with 20 bases between. Germline V gives CDR1 SNHLY, CDR2 FYNNEI. This CDR3 comprises 14 residues. Combining the CDR3 with reference TRBV2 and TRBJ1-4 gives the whole variable domain EPEVTQTPSHQVTQMGQEVILRCVPISNHLYFYWYRQILGQKVEFLVSFYNNEISEKSEIFDDQFSVERPDGSNFTLKIRSTKLEDSAMYFCASSSKRTGTGLFFGSGTQLSVL.

This clone has more than one count but fewer than ten. The chain combines TRBV14 with TRBJ2-7; tentatively, D is TRBD1 (6 bases). CDR3 length: 19 amino acids. The V gene's germline CDR1 is SGHDN and CDR2 FVKESK. V dropped 0 bases and J dropped 3 bases, with 24 bases sitting between them. For the CDR3, the DNA is TGTGCCAGCAGCCAAGATAGTTTCTGGGTGCAGGGGACGTACTACGAGCAGTACTTC. This gives the protein CASSQDSFWVQGTYYEQYF.

The CDR3 protein is CASRPAGVYGYTF. For the CDR3, the DNA is TGCGCCAGCAGGCCAGCGGGGGTCTATGGCTACACCTTC. The rearrangement joins TRBV4-1 to TRBJ1-2, with D possibly TRBD1 on 5 matching bases. V lost 6 bases and J lost 4, with 12 bases in between. The V gene's germline CDR1 is MGHRA and CDR2 YSYEKL. The CDR3 is 13 residues long.

CDR3 coding DNA: TGTGCCAGCAGCTTAGGGTACACGAACACCGGGGAGCTGTTTTTT. Protein: CASSLGYTNTGELFF. The chain links TRBV11-2 to TRBJ2-2; no firm D call. The CDR3 is 15 residues long. Germline CDR1 is SGHAT and CDR2 is FQNNGV. V was shortened by 1 base and J by 0 bases, with 6 bases between the two germline ends. The variable domain in full, with the rest retrieved from reference TRBV11-2 and TRBJ2-2, is EAGVAQSPRYKIIEKRQSVAFWCNPISGHATLYWYQQILGQGPKLLIQFQNNGVVDDSQLPKDRFSAERLKGVDSTLKIQPAKLEDSAVYLCASSLGYTNTGELFFGEGSRLTVL.

Concerning this clone: Other DNA sequences from this sample encode an identical CDR3 as well. The V call is TRBV3-1 (or the pseudogene TRBV3-2), the J call TRBJ1-2, with 8 positions matching TRBD1. The CDR3 is made up of 15 amino acids. The V gene end was trimmed by 1 base and the J gene end by 7 bases; junction bases not matched to a gene: 8. The germline V gene encodes CDR1 LGHDT and CDR2 YNNKEL (reference sequence). The CDR3, as DNA: TGTGCCAGCAGCCAAGTCGGACAGGGTGGGGGTGGCTACACCTTC. This translates into CASSQVGQGGGGYTF.

This clone showed up just once. The gene calls are TRBV4-3 and TRBJ2-7; TRBD1 matches 8 bases. After removal of 4 bases from V and 2 bases from J, the junction contained 4 bases not matched to a gene. The CDR3 contains 14 residues. The germline V gene has CDR1 LGHNA and CDR2 YSLEER. CDR3 protein: CASSPGQEPYEQYF. The CDR3 nucleotides read TGCGCCAGCAGCCCGGGACAGGAACCCTACGAGCAGTACTTC.

This chain uses TRBV10-3 with TRBJ2-1; no clear D. Between the trimmed V and J ends, which lost 5 bases and 10 bases, there was a span of 9 bases. From germline, CDR1 is ENHRY and CDR2 SYGVKD. CDR3 length: 11 residues. The CDR3 region has the DNA TGTGCCATCAGTTCCCGGTGGGAGCAGTTCTTC. It is translated as CAISSRWEQFF.

V is TRBV6-2 or TRBV6-3 and J is TRBJ1-1; 7 nucleotides agree with TRBD1. V was pared by 3 bases and J by 10 bases, with 11 bases of the junction left unmatched. The CDR3 runs 14 residues. Germline assignment: CDR1 MNHEY and CDR2 SVGEGT. The CDR3 loop reads CASSYQDTGARAFF. CDR3 nucleotides: TGTGCCAGCAGTTATCAGGACACAGGGGCTCGAGCTTTCTTT.

The V and J genes are TRBV2 and TRBJ1-5; 9 bases agree with TRBD1. CDR1 and CDR2 (germline): SNHLY, FYNNEI. The CDR3 has 16 residues. The trim removed 5 bases at V and 2 bases at J, leaving 7 bases unmatched. DNA for the CDR3: TGTGCCAGCAGTCCACGCAGGGACAGGGGCAATCAGCCCCAGCATTTT. It is translated as CASSPRRDRGNQPQHF.

V and J are TRBV2 and TRBJ2-3; D gene unclear. Trimming stripped 4 bases from V and 4 bases from J, with 15 bases between. The germline gives CDR1 SNHLY, CDR2 FYNNEI. CDR3 length: 15 residues. CDR3 DNA sequence: TGTGCCAGCAGTGTCTCGCCCGGTATGCCAGATACGCAGTATTTT. Its protein product is CASSVSPGMPDTQYF.

The CDR3 coding sequence is TGTGCCAGCAGTTGGGGACAGCGTCAGTACTTC. Its protein product is CASSWGQRQYF. This chain uses TRBV12-3 or TRBV12-4 with TRBJ2-7, with TRBD1 identical over 7 bases. The CDR3 spans 11 residues. V shed 4 bases and J 10 bases; nucleotides not matched to a gene: 4.

The chain is built from TRBV29-1 and TRBJ2-1; 7 bases match TRBD2. Germline V gene data show CDR1 as SQVTM and CDR2 as ANQGSEA. The CDR3 extends over 14 amino acids. J gave up 1 base and V 6 bases, and 6 bases lay outside the gene matches. CDR3 loop: CSVPAGWSYNEQFF. CDR3 in DNA: TGCAGCGTCCCAGCGGGGTGGTCCTACAATGAGCAGTTCTTC.

The rearrangement uses TRBV7-2 and TRBJ2-3, with 8 bases lining up with TRBD2. CDR3 length equals 15 residues. Trimming took 2 bases from V and 1 from J; bases not matched to a gene: 2. CDR1 SGHTA and CDR2 FQGNSA come from the germline V gene. In DNA, the CDR3 is TGTGCCAGCAGCTTATGGCGGGGGGGCACAGATACGCAGTATTTT. This sequence encodes CASSLWRGGTDTQYF.

This rearrangement joins TRBV23-1 to TRBJ2-7; the D gene is possibly TRBD1 (5 bases). TRBV23-1 belongs to the ORF category, with a function that is uncertain. V shed 0 bases and J shed 6 bases, with 15 bases lying between them. The CDR3 totals 15 residues. The CDR3 here is CASSQSSFQGCEQYF. As DNA, the CDR3 is TGCGCCAGCAGTCAATCGAGCTTCCAGGGTTGCGAGCAGTACTTC.

The chain joins TRBV27 to TRBJ1-2; D call uncertain. V was trimmed by 0 bases and J by 0 bases, leaving 5 bases between them. The length of the CDR3 is 14 residues. Germline CDR1 is MNHEY and CDR2 is SMNVEV (reference sequence). CDR3 nucleotide sequence: TGTGCCAGCAGTTTATCTCCGGCTAACTATGGCTACACCTTC. Translated: CASSLSPANYGYTF.

The rearrangement joins TRBV7-7 to TRBJ2-7; tentative D call: TRBD1 (6 bases). Germline loops: CDR1 SSHAT, CDR2 FNYEAQ (reference sequence). CDR3 length: 15 residues. The germline V and J ends were trimmed by 1 base and 0 bases, with 10 bases remaining between them. CDR3 sequence (DNA): TGTGCCAGCAGCTTAGGTCCGGACAGCTCCTACGAGCAGTACTTC. Translating gives CASSLGPDSSYEQYF.

The chain links TRBV7-9 to TRBJ2-1; 12 bases agree with TRBD1. The V gene end was trimmed by 3 bases and the J gene end by 14 bases; junction bases not matched to a gene: 5. The CDR3 loop spans 13 amino acids. Germline CDR1 SEHNR, CDR2 FQNEAQ (reference sequence). CDR3 region: CASSFGTGGFEFF. CDR3 bases: TGTGCCAGCAGCTTCGGGACAGGGGGCTTCGAGTTCTTC.

This chain joins TRBV7-2 and TRBJ2-3, with TRBD1 matching over 8 bases. The CDR3 consists of 15 residues. The germline V gene encodes CDR1 SGHTA and CDR2 FQGNSA. V lost 5 bases and J lost 4; bases outside the gene matches: 8. This chain's CDR3 is CASSLDRGGADTQYF. As DNA, the CDR3 is TGTGCCAGCAGCCTCGACAGGGGTGGAGCAGATACGCAGTATTTT. Full variable domain (missing parts from reference TRBV7-2 and TRBJ2-3): GAGVSQSPSNKVTEKGKDVELRCDPISGHTALYWYRQSLGQGLEFLIYFQGNSAPDKSGLPSDRFSAERTGGSVSTLTIQRTQQEDSAVYLCASSLDRGGADTQYFGPGTRLTVL.